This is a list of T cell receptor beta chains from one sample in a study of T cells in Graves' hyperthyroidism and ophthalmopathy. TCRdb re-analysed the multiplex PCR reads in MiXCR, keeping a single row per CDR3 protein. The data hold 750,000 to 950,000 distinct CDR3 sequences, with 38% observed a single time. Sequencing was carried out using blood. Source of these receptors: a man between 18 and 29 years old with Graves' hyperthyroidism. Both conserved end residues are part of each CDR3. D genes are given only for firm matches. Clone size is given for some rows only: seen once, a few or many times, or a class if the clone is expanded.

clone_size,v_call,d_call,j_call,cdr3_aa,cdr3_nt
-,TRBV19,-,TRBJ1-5,CASSPSLGAIYSNQPQHF,TGTGCCAGTAGTCCGTCGTTGGGGGCAATTTATAGCAATCAGCCCCAGCATTTT
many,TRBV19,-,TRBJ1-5,CASSIVGGQPQHF,TGTGCCAGTAGTATAGTAGGCGGTCAGCCCCAGCATTTT
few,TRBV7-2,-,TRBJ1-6,CASSLAYAPGNSPLHF,TGTGCCAGCAGCTTAGCGTATGCACCAGGGAATTCACCCCTCCACTTT
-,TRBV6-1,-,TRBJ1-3,CASTEAGFSGNTIYF,TGTGCCAGCACTGAGGCAGGGTTCTCTGGAAACACCATATATTTT
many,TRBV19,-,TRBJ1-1,CAKPVAFF,TGTGCCAAACCAGTAGCTTTCTTT
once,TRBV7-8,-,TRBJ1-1,CASSLRAPYTEAFF,TGTGCCAGCAGTTTGAGGGCTCCCTACACTGAAGCTTTCTTT
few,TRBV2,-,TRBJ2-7,CASRPGLYEQYF,TGTGCCAGCAGGCCCGGCCTGTACGAGCAGTACTTC
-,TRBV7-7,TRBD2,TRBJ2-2,CASGGPGELFF,TGTGCTAGCGGGGGACCCGGGGAGCTGTTTTTT
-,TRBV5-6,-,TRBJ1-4,CASSSTGEKLFF,TGTGCCAGCAGTTCGACAGGAGAAAAACTGTTTTTT
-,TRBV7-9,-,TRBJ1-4,CASSQDPSPEGKLFF,TGTGCCAGCAGCCAAGATCCCTCTCCGGAGGGAAAACTGTTTTTT
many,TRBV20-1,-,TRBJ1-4,CSASEGEDEKLFF,TGCAGTGCTAGCGAAGGGGAGGATGAAAAACTGTTTTTT
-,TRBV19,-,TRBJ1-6,CASSLAPSSDSSYNSPLHF,TGTGCCAGCAGCTTAGCCCCCTCGTCGGACAGCTCCTATAATTCACCCCTCCACTTT
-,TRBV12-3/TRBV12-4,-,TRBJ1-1,CASRYSRGARTEAFF,TGTGCCAGCAGGTATTCTAGGGGGGCAAGGACTGAAGCTTTCTTT
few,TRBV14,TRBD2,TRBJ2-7,CASSSGLSREQYF,TGTGCCAGCAGCTCGGGACTATCAAGGGAGCAGTACTTC
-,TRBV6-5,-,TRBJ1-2,CASSSPGGGYDYTF,TGTGCCAGCAGTTCGCCGGGAGGGGGGTACGACTACACCTTC
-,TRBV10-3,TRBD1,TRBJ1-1,CAISWTGTDTEAFF,TGTGCCATCAGTTGGACAGGGACGGACACTGAAGCTTTCTTT
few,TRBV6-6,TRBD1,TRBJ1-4,CATGTGPEKLFF,TGTGCCACCGGGACAGGCCCCGAAAAACTGTTTTTT
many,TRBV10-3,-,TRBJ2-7,CAISEGTPYEQYF,TGTGCCATCAGTGAGGGGACTCCCTACGAGCAGTACTTC
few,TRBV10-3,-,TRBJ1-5,CASSLGGSRNQPQHF,TGTGCCAGCAGCCTAGGGGGAAGTCGCAATCAGCCCCAGCATTTT
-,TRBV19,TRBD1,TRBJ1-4,CASATPVGQGANEKLFF,TGTGCCAGTGCTACCCCCGTAGGACAGGGGGCTAATGAAAAACTGTTTTTT
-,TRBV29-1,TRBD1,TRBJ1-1,CSVVQGARTEAFF,TGCAGCGTTGTACAGGGGGCGAGGACTGAAGCTTTCTTT
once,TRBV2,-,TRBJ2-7,CASLPPWHEQYF,TGTGCCAGCTTACCCCCCTGGCACGAGCAGTACTTC
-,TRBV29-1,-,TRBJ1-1,CSVPIGAGILRTEAFF,TGCAGCGTTCCAATAGGGGCGGGGATCCTTAGGACTGAAGCTTTCTTT
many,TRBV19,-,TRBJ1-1,CASSSGTPNTEAFF,TGTGCCAGCAGCTCCGGGACACCGAACACTGAAGCTTTCTTT
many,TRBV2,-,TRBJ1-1,CASVPEATEAFF,TGTGCCAGCGTCCCCGAGGCCACTGAAGCTTTCTTT
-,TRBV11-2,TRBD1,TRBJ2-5,CASSSIQGRETQYF,TGTGCCAGCAGCTCGATACAGGGGCGAGAGACCCAGTACTTC
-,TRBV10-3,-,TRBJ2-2,CAIREPNTGELFF,TGTGCCATCCGGGAACCGAACACCGGGGAGCTGTTTTTT
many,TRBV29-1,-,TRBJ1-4,CSVDKGDEKLFF,TGCAGCGTCGACAAGGGGGATGAAAAACTGTTTTTT
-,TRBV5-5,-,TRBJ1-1,CAGRVGANTEAFF,TGTGCCGGTAGGGTAGGGGCGAACACTGAAGCTTTCTTT
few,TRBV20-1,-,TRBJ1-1,CSAKEPMNTEAFF,TGCAGTGCTAAGGAGCCAATGAACACTGAAGCTTTCTTT
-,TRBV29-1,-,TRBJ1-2,CSVDGGALGYGYTF,TGCAGCGTTGATGGGGGGGCGCTCGGCTATGGCTACACCTTC
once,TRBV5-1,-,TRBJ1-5,CASSPEGRSEQPQHF,TGCGCCAGCAGCCCAGAGGGCAGGTCAGAACAGCCCCAGCATTTT
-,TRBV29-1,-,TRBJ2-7,CSVAGVDTGSEQYF,TGCAGCGTTGCCGGGGTGGACACAGGGAGCGAGCAGTACTTC
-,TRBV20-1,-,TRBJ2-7,CSARSDRQSSYEQYF,TGCAGTGCTAGATCGGACCGCCAGAGCTCCTACGAGCAGTACTTC
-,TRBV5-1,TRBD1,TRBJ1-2,CASSRDRLANYGYTF,TGCGCCAGCAGCCGGGACAGGCTTGCTAACTATGGCTACACCTTC
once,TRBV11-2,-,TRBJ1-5,CASSLEGGDSNQPQHF,TGTGCCAGCAGCTTAGAGGGGGGGGATAGCAATCAGCCCCAGCATTTT
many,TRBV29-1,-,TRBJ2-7,CSVAILGLSYEQYF,TGCAGCGTTGCTATTCTGGGACTCTCCTACGAGCAGTACTTC
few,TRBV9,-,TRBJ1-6,CASSVSAHDSNSPLHF,TGTGCCAGCAGCGTATCAGCACACGACAGTAATTCACCCCTCCACTTT
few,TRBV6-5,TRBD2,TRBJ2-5,CASSEGSGGETQYF,TGTGCCAGCAGTGAAGGTAGCGGGGGGGAGACCCAGTACTTC
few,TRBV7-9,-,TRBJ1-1,CASSLGRTLFEAFF,TGTGCCAGCAGCTTGGGCAGAACTCTATTTGAAGCTTTCTTT
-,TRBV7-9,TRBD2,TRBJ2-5,CASSTSGGQETQYF,TGCGCCAGCAGCACTAGCGGAGGCCAAGAGACCCAGTACTTC
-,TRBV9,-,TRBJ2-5,CASSVGDRPEAQYF,TGTGCCAGCAGCGTAGGTGACAGACCAGAGGCCCAGTACTTC
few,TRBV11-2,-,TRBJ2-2,CASSPGHFGELFF,TGTGCCAGCAGCCCCGGACATTTCGGGGAGCTGTTTTTT
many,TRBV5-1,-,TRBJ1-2,CASSPAAFGYGYTF,TGCGCCAGCAGCCCGGCCGCATTCGGCTATGGCTACACCTTC
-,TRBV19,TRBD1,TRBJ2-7,CASMDRSINEQYF,TGTGCCAGTATGGACAGGAGCATCAACGAGCAGTACTTC
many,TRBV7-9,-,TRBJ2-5,CASSLSRRVAETQYF,TGTGCCAGCAGCTTAAGTAGGAGGGTCGCGGAGACCCAGTACTTC
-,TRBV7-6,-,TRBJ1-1,CASSPPGETEAFF,TGTGCCAGCAGTCCTCCGGGGGAAACTGAAGCTTTCTTT
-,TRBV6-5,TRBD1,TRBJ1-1,CASSYSGTAAFF,TGTGCCAGCAGTTACTCGGGGACAGCAGCTTTCTTT
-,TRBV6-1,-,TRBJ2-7,CASSPSLGVDYEQYF,TGTGCCAGCAGTCCTTCCTTAGGAGTAGACTACGAGCAGTACTTC
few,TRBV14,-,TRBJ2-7,CASSPLAGTYEQYF,TGTGCCAGCAGCCCCCTGGCAGGAACCTACGAGCAGTACTTC
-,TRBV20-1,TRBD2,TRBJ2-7,CSASPGGSGGHSYEQYF,TGCAGTGCTAGTCCCGGAGGTAGCGGGGGGCACTCCTACGAGCAGTACTTC
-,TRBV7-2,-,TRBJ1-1,CASSSRRTPMNTEAFF,TGTGCCAGCAGCTCACGCCGGACACCGATGAACACTGAAGCTTTCTTT
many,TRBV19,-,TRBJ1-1,CASSINLAIEAFF,TGTGCCAGTAGTATAAATCTGGCGATCGAAGCTTTCTTT
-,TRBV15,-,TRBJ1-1,CATSSEGERGTEAFF,TGTGCCACCAGCAGCGAAGGGGAGAGAGGAACTGAAGCTTTCTTT
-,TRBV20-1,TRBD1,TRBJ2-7,CSARQGAADEQYF,TGCAGTGCTAGACAGGGGGCCGCGGACGAGCAGTACTTC
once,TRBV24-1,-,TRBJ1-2,CATSDLRGDYGYTF,TGTGCCACCAGTGATTTGAGGGGTGACTATGGCTACACCTTC
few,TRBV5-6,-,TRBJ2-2,CASTNHGELFF,TGTGCCAGCACCAACCACGGGGAGCTGTTTTTT